The next 20 T cell receptor beta chains were all read from a single sample in a study of T cell responses to AZD1222 COVID-19 vaccine. Sequenced by immunoSEQ multiplex PCR; TCRdb stores in-frame clones only, minus some. The top ten clones hold approximately 5.6% of a sample with 85,000 or so clones, about 86% of them seen once. The specimen was peripheral blood, collected 28 days after the second AZD1222 dose. These receptors originate from an adult who received the AZD1222 COVID-19 vaccine.

The chain carries TRBV27 and TRBJ1-6, with D unresolved. Germline V gene sequence: CDR1 MNHEY, CDR2 SMNVEV (reference sequence). The CDR3 contains 15 residues. V was trimmed by 9 bases and J by 1 base, leaving 13 bases between them. Written as DNA, the CDR3 is TGTGCCAGTCGAACCGGCGGTTCCTATAATTCACCCCTCCACTTT. Translating gives CASRTGGSYNSPLHF.

In nucleotides, the CDR3 is TGCAGCGTTGGACAGATCAATCAGCCCCAGCATTTT. It is translated as CSVGQINQPQHF. The chain carries TRBV29-1 and TRBJ1-5; D possibly corresponds to TRBD1 (5 bases). This CDR3 region has 12 residues. V was pared by 4 bases and J by 3 bases, with 7 bases between. Germline lookup yields CDR1 SQVTM and CDR2 ANQGSEA.

The chain links TRBV11-2 to TRBJ1-5, with D perhaps matching TRBD1 (6 bases). Germline V lookup: CDR1 SGHAT, CDR2 FQNNGV. The CDR3 is 15 residues long. The germline V and J ends were trimmed by 5 bases and 0 bases, with 11 bases remaining between them. Here the CDR3 reads CASSPTGNSNQPQHF. For the CDR3, the DNA is TGTGCCAGCAGCCCAACAGGGAATAGCAATCAGCCCCAGCATTTT.

The V call is TRBV28, the J call TRBJ2-3; D might be TRBD2 (5 bases). Germline V gene sequence: CDR1 MDHEN, CDR2 SYDVKM. The CDR3 sequence is 12 residues long. Trimming took off 2 bases at V and 5 bases at J, with 5 bases between the two ends. CDR3 sequence: CASSLRGDTQYF. CDR3 DNA sequence: TGTGCCAGCAGTTTACGGGGAGATACGCAGTATTTT.

This chain uses TRBV6-5 with TRBJ2-2, with TRBD2 as a possible D gene (5 bases). Germline CDR1 MNHEY, CDR2 SVGAGI. This CDR3 region has 11 residues. V was shortened by 8 bases and J by 5 bases, with 6 bases between the two germline ends. This chain's CDR3 is CASEGTGELFF. CDR3 DNA: TGTGCCAGCGAGGGTACCGGGGAGCTGTTTTTT.

The V gene is TRBV27, the J gene TRBJ2-5, with 14 bases fitting TRBD2. Germline lookup yields CDR1 MNHEY and CDR2 SMNVEV (reference sequence). V trimming: 3 bases; J trimming: 6 bases; junction bases outside the gene matches: 3. This CDR3 comprises 15 residues. The CDR3 DNA follows: TGTGCCAGCAGTTTGACTAGCGGGAGGGGAAAGACCCAGTACTTC. Protein product: CASSLTSGRGKTQYF.

The rearrangement joins TRBV3-1 (or the pseudogene TRBV3-2) to TRBJ1-6; 8 nucleotides match TRBD1. Germline assignment: CDR1 LGHDT and CDR2 YNNKEL (reference sequence). This CDR3 is built from 18 residues. After removal of 1 base from V and 0 bases from J, the junction contained 5 bases not matched to a gene. The CDR3 here is CASSQGPTGGSYNSPLHF. Here the CDR3 DNA reads TGTGCCAGCAGCCAAGGGCCCACAGGGGGCTCCTATAATTCACCCCTCCACTTT.

The chain carries TRBV28 and TRBJ1-1; the D gene is possibly TRBD1 (5 bases). Germline CDR1 and CDR2: MDHEN and SYDVKM. The germline V and J ends were trimmed by 7 bases and 4 bases, with 16 bases remaining between them. This CDR3 has 14 residues. CDR3 bases: TGTGCCAGCAACCTCGGGGGGGTGGGCACTGAAGCTTTCTTT. It specifies CASNLGGVGTEAFF.

To note about this clone: An end of the junction does not agree with germline; a read error may underlie this. The chain recombines TRBV2 with TRBJ1-2, with a tentative D call TRBD1 (5 bases). This CDR3 spans 12 amino acids. Germline V gives CDR1 SNHLY, CDR2 FYNNEI. The CDR3 coding sequence is TGTGCCAGCAGTGATGGGCCGGGACCGGTTCTTTTC. Translating it yields CASSDGPGPVLF.

This clone was observed once. The CDR3 DNA reads as TGCAGTGCTAGTAGGACACCCAGGGACGGAGCTTTCTTT. It specifies CSASRTPRDGAFF. The chain employs TRBV20-1 and TRBJ1-1; tentatively, D is TRBD1 (5 bases). The CDR3 is 13 residues long. Looked up from germline, CDR1 is DFQATT and CDR2 is SNEGSKA (reference sequence). The ends were cut back, 3 bases at V and 10 bases at J, with 18 bases in the middle.

The chain employs TRBV9 and TRBJ2-3, with TRBD1 matching 9 bases. The CDR3 has 15 residues. Germline V lookup: CDR1 SGDLS, CDR2 YYNGEE. V was clipped by 4 bases and J by 3 bases; unmatched bases: 6. The CDR3 nucleotides read TGTGCCAGCAGCAGCCGGGACAGGGCTACAGATACGCAGTATTTT. It yields the protein CASSSRDRATDTQYF.

The chain joins TRBV19 to TRBJ2-7; 7 positions agree with TRBD2. Germline CDR1 and CDR2: LNHDA and SQIVND (reference sequence). The J segment lost 3 bases and the V segment lost 5 bases, leaving 4 bases of the junction unmatched. The CDR3 has 13 amino acids. Here the CDR3 DNA reads TGTGCCAGTAGTGACGGGACTAACTACGAGCAGTACTTC. This encodes CASSDGTNYEQYF.

J is TRBJ2-3 and V is TRBV18, with TRBD2 as a possible D gene (5 bases). CDR3 length: 14 amino acids. Trimming removed 3 bases at V and 2 bases at J, with 9 bases between. Germline V gene data show CDR1 as KGHSH and CDR2 as LQKENI. The CDR3 bases are TGTGCCAGCTCACCGACTACCACCACAGATACGCAGTATTTT. Translation gives CASSPTTTTDTQYF.

In this sample, this clone turned up a few times. The J gene is TRBJ2-3, the V gene TRBV3-1 (or the pseudogene TRBV3-2), with D tentatively TRBD2 (7 bases). This CDR3 has 16 amino acids. The V and J ends lost 4 bases and 1 base respectively, with 15 bases between them. Germline V gene sequence: CDR1 LGHDT, CDR2 YNNKEL (reference sequence). The CDR3 DNA follows: TGTGCCAGCAGCCCTATTGGCGGGGGCCGCACAGATACGCAGTATTTT. Its translation is CASSPIGGGRTDTQYF.

This rearrangement joins TRBV7-7 to TRBJ2-3; 9 bases match TRBD1. CDR3 size: 14 residues. Unmatched junction bases numbered 3, after V lost 5 bases and J lost 3 bases. Looked up from germline, CDR1 is SSHAT and CDR2 is FNYEAQ (reference sequence). CDR3 region: CASSRGQGTDTQYF. The CDR3 nucleotides are TGTGCCAGCAGCCGCGGACAGGGGACAGATACGCAGTATTTT.

The rearrangement links TRBV6-5 to TRBJ2-6; D is ambiguous. The germline V and J ends were trimmed by 10 bases and 0 bases, with 7 bases remaining between them. Germline CDR1 MNHEY, CDR2 SVGAGI. The CDR3 runs 13 residues. The CDR3 nucleotides read TGTGCCACCTTGAGCTCTGGGGCCAACGTCCTGACTTTC. It translates to CATLSSGANVLTF.

In its sample, this clone was seen once. This chain uses TRBV4-2 with TRBJ1-5, with D maybe TRBD1 (6 bases). The germline V gene has CDR1 LGHNA and CDR2 YNFKEQ. The CDR3 has 16 amino acids. Trimming removed 1 base from V and 3 bases from J, with 13 bases in between. CDR3 loop: CASSQGTGTHNQPQHF. Here the CDR3 DNA reads TGTGCCAGCAGCCAAGGCACCGGGACACACAATCAGCCCCAGCATTTT.

This clone was detected a few times. The J gene is TRBJ1-2, the V gene TRBV5-4, with a possible D match to TRBD1 (6 bases). CDR3 length: 14 residues. Germline values: CDR1 SGHNT, CDR2 YYREEE (reference sequence). V shed 2 bases and J shed 1 base, with 9 bases lying between them. The CDR3 nucleotides read TGTGCCAGCAGCTTTCCAGGGGATAACTATGGCTACACCTTC. This encodes CASSFPGDNYGYTF.

The chain couples TRBV29-1 to TRBJ1-2, with TRBD1 identical over 9 bases. The CDR3 is 13 residues long. V lost 4 bases and J lost 6; bases outside the gene matches: 6. Germline V lookup: CDR1 SQVTM, CDR2 ANQGSEA. CDR3 loop: CSVAPGQGDGYTF. The CDR3 DNA reads TGCAGCGTTGCCCCGGGACAGGGTGATGGCTACACCTTC.

The chain combines TRBV4-1 with TRBJ2-2; 12 nucleotides line up with TRBD2. V was pared by 0 bases and J by 1 base, with 0 bases of the junction left unmatched. CDR1 and CDR2 (germline): MGHRA, YSYEKL. The CDR3 covers 17 residues. As DNA, the CDR3 is TGCGCCAGCAGCCAAGAACTAGCGGGAGGGAACACCGGGGAGCTGTTTTTT. Encoded protein: CASSQELAGGNTGELFF.